What follows are 25 T cell receptor beta chains derived from one specimen sequenced in a study of cytomegalovirus exposure and HLA in healthy donors. A multiplex PCR was run with 60 Vbeta primers and 13 Jbeta primers. Here immunoSEQ multiplex PCR was the method, and the copy in TCRdb shows in-frame clones only, minus some. The repertoire holds 85,000 to 100,000 clones, under 80% seen once, with 7% to 10% in the top ten. The sequencing sample was made of PBMCs. The receptor source for this set is a human donor in good health.

This clone appeared a few times. The chain carries TRBV5-1 and TRBJ1-1; 10 bases align to TRBD1. The length of the CDR3 is 14 residues. CDR1 and CDR2 from the germline V gene are SGHRS and YFSETQ. V gave up 2 bases and J gave up 5 bases; unmatched junction bases: 3. CDR3 DNA: TGCGCCAGCAGCTTTATGGGACAGGGGACTGAAGCTTTCTTT. Translated: CASSFMGQGTEAFF.

The sample holds one count of this clone. The chain recombines TRBV7-2 with TRBJ2-7; 7 bases line up with TRBD2. This CDR3 region has 14 residues. Germline V gives CDR1 SGHTA, CDR2 FQGNSA. With V trimmed by 5 bases and J by 3 bases, 7 bases remained unmatched. The CDR3 is CASSLSGNFYEQYF. The DNA for the CDR3 is TGTGCCAGCAGCCTCAGCGGGAATTTCTACGAGCAGTACTTC. The whole variable domain, remainder taken from reference TRBV7-2 and TRBJ2-7, is GAGVSQSPSNKVTEKGKDVELRCDPISGHTALYWYRQSLGQGLEFLIYFQGNSAPDKSGLPSDRFSAERTGGSVSTLTIQRTQQEDSAVYLCASSLSGNFYEQYFGPGTRLTVT.

As concerns this clone: An end of the junction differs from the germline gene, which may be a read error. CDR3 sequence: CAGSDLRNTEAFF. The CDR3 DNA sequence: TGTGCCGGCAGTGACCTCAGAAACACTGAAGCTTTCTTT. This rearrangement joins TRBV6-1 to TRBJ1-1, with unresolved D. CDR1 is MNHNS, CDR2 SASEGT, per germline. There are 13 residues in the CDR3.

J is TRBJ1-1 and V is TRBV4-1; 9 positions match TRBD1. The J segment lost 8 bases and the V segment lost 4 bases, leaving 8 bases of the junction unmatched. CDR1 and CDR2 from the germline V gene are MGHRA and YSYEKL. The CDR3 length is 14 residues. CDR3 nucleotides: TGCGCCAGCAGCCGACCGGGACAGGGTGTAGAAGCTTTCTTT. Protein sequence: CASSRPGQGVEAFF.

The chain couples TRBV6-5 to TRBJ1-6; possibly TRBD1 for D (6 bases). V was clipped by 6 bases and J by 7 bases, with 16 bases between them. CDR1 is MNHEY, CDR2 SVGAGI, per germline. CDR3 size: 15 residues. The CDR3 sequence is CASRPIGQGNSPLHF. The CDR3 DNA reads TGTGCCAGCAGGCCCATCGGGCAGGGGAATTCACCCCTCCACTTT.

V and J are TRBV2 and TRBJ1-2, with D unclear. The CDR3 is 13 amino acids. Germline V gives CDR1 SNHLY, CDR2 FYNNEI. V shed 6 bases and J shed 8 bases, with 16 bases lying between them. In DNA form, the CDR3 reads TGTGCCAGCAGGGTCGGGGAAGGAAGCGGCTACACCTTC. Translation gives CASRVGEGSGYTF.

The V gene is TRBV9, the J gene TRBJ1-2, with D unclear. Looked up from germline, CDR1 is SGDLS and CDR2 is YYNGEE. The CDR3 is made up of 15 amino acids. V was clipped by 0 bases and J by 1 base, with 10 bases between them. CDR3 sequence: CASSVGGRNNYGYTF. The CDR3 DNA is TGTGCCAGCAGCGTAGGTGGCAGAAATAACTATGGCTACACCTTC.

The gene calls are TRBV30 and TRBJ1-2, with D unclear. From germline, CDR1 is GTSNPN and CDR2 SVGIG (reference sequence). V was cut by 1 base and J by 4 bases, with 13 bases left in between. The CDR3 spans 14 residues. As DNA, the CDR3 is TGTGCCTGGAGTGAGAGCCGTATAAGCTATGGCTACACCTTC. It codes for CAWSESRISYGYTF.

This clone was seen a handful of times. The V call is TRBV2, the J call TRBJ1-4; D remains unclear. Germline V gives CDR1 SNHLY, CDR2 FYNNEI. This CDR3 comprises 16 residues. V lost 2 bases, J lost 3 bases, and 13 bases lay in between. CDR3 region: CASSEFAETSNEKLFF. In DNA form, the CDR3 reads TGTGCCAGCAGTGAATTCGCAGAAACGTCTAATGAAAAACTGTTTTTT.

This clone was recorded only once. V gene TRBV19 combines with J gene TRBJ2-3; D perhaps matches TRBD2 (5 bases). Looked up from germline, CDR1 is LNHDA and CDR2 is SQIVND (reference sequence). V shed 3 bases and J shed 1 base, with 17 bases lying between them. There are 17 residues in the CDR3. CDR3 sequence (DNA): TGTGCCAGTAGTATCAGGTCGCCCGGGATAGGCACAGATACGCAGTATTTT. It codes for CASSIRSPGIGTDTQYF.

This clone was seen only a few times. This chain connects TRBV9 to TRBJ2-1; 9 bases agree with TRBD2. Germline values: CDR1 SGDLS, CDR2 YYNGEE. The junction had 7 bases not matched to a gene; V was cut back by 3 bases and J by 9 bases. The CDR3 is made up of 14 amino acids. The DNA for the CDR3 is TGTGCCAGCAGCGCCACCCTTAGCGGGAGTGAGCAGTTCTTC. As protein: CASSATLSGSEQFF.

As regards this clone: The sample holds other DNA sequences that translate to the same CDR3. The chain combines TRBV18 with TRBJ2-5; D remains ambiguous. The CDR3 contains 14 residues. CDR1 is KGHSH, CDR2 LQKENI, per germline. The V end lost 2 bases, the J end lost 4 bases, and 11 bases lay between the germline ends. CDR3 in amino acids: CASSPRSIGETQYF. For the CDR3, the DNA is TGTGCCAGCTCACCAAGAAGCATCGGAGAGACCCAGTACTTC.

V usage is TRBV27 and J usage is TRBJ2-7; 13 bases are shared with TRBD2. This CDR3 is built from 16 residues. Germline CDR1 reads MNHEY; CDR2 reads SMNVEV (reference sequence). V trimming: 6 bases; J trimming: 5 bases; junction bases outside the gene matches: 10. The CDR3 is CASRDYRTSGSNEQYF. In nucleotides, the CDR3 is TGTGCCAGCAGAGACTACCGGACTAGCGGGAGCAACGAGCAGTACTTC.

The chain recombines TRBV30 with TRBJ2-1, with TRBD2 matching 8 bases. J was trimmed by 4 bases and V by 2 bases; bases with no gene match: 1. CDR1 is GTSNPN and CDR2 is SVGIG in the germline V gene (reference sequence). This CDR3 is 13 amino acids long. This CDR3 reads CAWSTSGYNEQFF. The CDR3 DNA is TGTGCCTGGAGTACTAGCGGATACAATGAGCAGTTCTTC. The full variable domain, its missing parts supplied by reference TRBV30 and TRBJ2-1, is SQTIHQWPATLVQPVGSPLSLECTVEGTSNPNLYWYRQAAGRGLQLLFYSVGIGQISSEVPQNLSASRPQDRQFILSSKKLLLSDSGFYLCAWSTSGYNEQFFGPGTRLTVL.

For the CDR3, the DNA is TGCGCCAGCAGCTTACTAGCGTCGGCCTACAATGAGCAGTTCTTC. Amino acids: CASSLLASAYNEQFF. This sequence joins TRBV5-1 and TRBJ2-1, with 7 bases that match TRBD2. The CDR3 contains 15 residues. Trimming at V came to 2 bases and at J to 2 bases, leaving 4 bases not matched to a gene. The germline CDR1 and CDR2 sequences are SGHRS and YFSETQ.

Remarks on this clone: No DNA is shown, since the ends of the CDR3 on it are uncertain; the CDR3 is the one TCRdb lists. The V gene is TRBV21-1, the J gene TRBJ1-3; the table calls TRBD1, which could not be checked here. TRBV21-1 is a recognized pseudogene. The CDR3 sequence runs 17 residues, both termini included. The CDR3 spells CASSWGSGNYSGNTIYF.

The chain couples TRBV5-1 to TRBJ1-1, with 9 positions matching TRBD1. The CDR3 is 13 amino acids. Looked up from germline, CDR1 is SGHRS and CDR2 is YFSETQ. With 3 bases clipped from V and 10 bases from J, the junction kept 7 bases outside the gene matches. The CDR3 DNA reads TGCGCCAGCAGCTCTGCGGACAGGGGTTTAGCTTTCTTT. This translates into CASSSADRGLAFF.

V and J are TRBV15 and TRBJ2-7; a possible D gene is TRBD2 (5 bases). The V gene lost 0 bases and the J gene lost 6 bases, with 21 bases spanning the gap. The CDR3 is 17 amino acids. The germline V gene encodes CDR1 LNHNV and CDR2 YYDKDF (reference sequence). CDR3 protein: CATSRDMGARASTEQYF. The CDR3 coding sequence is TGTGCCACCAGCAGAGATATGGGTGCGAGGGCCTCGACCGAGCAGTACTTC. The variable domain in full, completed from reference TRBV15 and TRBJ2-7, reads DAMVIQNPRYQVTQFGKPVTLSCSQTLNHNVMYWYQQKSSQAPKLLFHYYDKDFNNEADTPDNFQSRRPNTSFCFLDIRSPGLGDTAMYLCATSRDMGARASTEQYFGPGTRLTVT.

The chain carries TRBV9 and TRBJ2-7, with D possibly TRBD1 on 6 matching bases. Germline lookup yields CDR1 SGDLS and CDR2 YYNGEE. This CDR3 is 13 amino acids long. V lost 3 bases, J lost 2 bases, and 9 bases lay in between. The CDR3 coding sequence is TGTGCCAGCAGCGATGGACAGACCTACGAGCAGTACTTC. Its protein is CASSDGQTYEQYF.

The J gene is TRBJ2-7, the V gene TRBV4-3; no reliable D call. Germline CDR1 is LGHNA and CDR2 is YSLEER. Trimming cost V 9 bases and J 2 bases, with 17 bases left between them. The CDR3 sequence is 14 residues long. The CDR3 nucleotides read TGCGCCAGTGAGGCCCCTCTTGAGGCCTACGAGCAGTACTTC. This codes for CASEAPLEAYEQYF.

This clone was seen only a few times. The chain uses TRBV4-2 and TRBJ2-2, with TRBD2 as a possible D gene (6 bases). This CDR3 is 17 amino acids long. V lost 0 bases and J 4 bases, leaving 15 bases between the germline ends. Germline CDR1 is LGHNA and CDR2 is YNFKEQ. The CDR3 region is CASSQDQRLGTTGELFF. The CDR3 DNA reads TGTGCCAGCAGCCAAGATCAGAGACTAGGTACCACCGGGGAGCTGTTTTTT.

The chain carries TRBV5-1 and TRBJ2-2, with 9 bases matching TRBD1. Germline CDR1 is SGHRS and CDR2 is YFSETQ. The CDR3 loop spans 16 amino acids. Losses at the gene ends were 4 bases for V and 9 bases for J; bases not matched to a gene: 13. The CDR3: CASSGPGQGFTRELFF. The CDR3 coding sequence is TGCGCCAGCAGCGGACCGGGACAGGGATTCACGAGGGAGCTGTTTTTT.

CDR3 region: CASSSDSAGELFF. The CDR3 DNA reads as TGCGCCAGCAGCTCGGACTCCGCCGGGGAGCTGTTTTTT. This chain connects TRBV5-1 to TRBJ2-2, with D perhaps TRBD2 (5 bases). Looked up from germline, CDR1 is SGHRS and CDR2 is YFSETQ. The CDR3 length is 13 residues. V gave up 3 bases and J gave up 6 bases, with 9 bases separating them. The full variable domain, its missing parts supplied by reference TRBV5-1 and TRBJ2-2, is KAGVTQTPRYLIKTRGQQVTLSCSPISGHRSVSWYQQTPGQGLQFLFEYFSETQRNKGNFPGRFSGRQFSNSRSEMNVSTLELGDSALYLCASSSDSAGELFFGEGSRLTVL.

The chain has TRBV5-6 and TRBJ2-5; TRBD2 matches at 9 bases. The V and J ends lost 3 bases and 6 bases, in that order; junction bases with no gene match: 9. The CDR3 contains 15 residues. The germline V gene has CDR1 SGHDT and CDR2 YYEEEE. The CDR3 loop is CASSWGGREGQTQYF. The CDR3 DNA follows: TGTGCCAGCAGCTGGGGGGGGCGGGAGGGCCAGACCCAGTACTTC.

The V and J genes are TRBV5-8 and TRBJ2-6; tentative D call: TRBD1 (6 bases). This CDR3 spans 17 amino acids. Trimming stripped 0 bases from V and 0 bases from J, with 10 bases between. Germline V CDR1 and CDR2: SGHTS, YDEGEE. CDR3 sequence: CASSLDRAYSGANVLTF. CDR3 nucleotides: TGTGCCAGCAGCTTGGACAGGGCATACTCTGGGGCCAACGTCCTGACTTTC. The variable domain in full, with the rest retrieved from reference TRBV5-8 and TRBJ2-6, is EAGVTQSPTHLIKTRGQQATLRCSPISGHTSVYWYQQALGLGLQFLLWYDEGEERNRGNFPPRFSGRQFPNYSSELNVNALELEDSALYLCASSLDRAYSGANVLTFGAGSRLTVL.